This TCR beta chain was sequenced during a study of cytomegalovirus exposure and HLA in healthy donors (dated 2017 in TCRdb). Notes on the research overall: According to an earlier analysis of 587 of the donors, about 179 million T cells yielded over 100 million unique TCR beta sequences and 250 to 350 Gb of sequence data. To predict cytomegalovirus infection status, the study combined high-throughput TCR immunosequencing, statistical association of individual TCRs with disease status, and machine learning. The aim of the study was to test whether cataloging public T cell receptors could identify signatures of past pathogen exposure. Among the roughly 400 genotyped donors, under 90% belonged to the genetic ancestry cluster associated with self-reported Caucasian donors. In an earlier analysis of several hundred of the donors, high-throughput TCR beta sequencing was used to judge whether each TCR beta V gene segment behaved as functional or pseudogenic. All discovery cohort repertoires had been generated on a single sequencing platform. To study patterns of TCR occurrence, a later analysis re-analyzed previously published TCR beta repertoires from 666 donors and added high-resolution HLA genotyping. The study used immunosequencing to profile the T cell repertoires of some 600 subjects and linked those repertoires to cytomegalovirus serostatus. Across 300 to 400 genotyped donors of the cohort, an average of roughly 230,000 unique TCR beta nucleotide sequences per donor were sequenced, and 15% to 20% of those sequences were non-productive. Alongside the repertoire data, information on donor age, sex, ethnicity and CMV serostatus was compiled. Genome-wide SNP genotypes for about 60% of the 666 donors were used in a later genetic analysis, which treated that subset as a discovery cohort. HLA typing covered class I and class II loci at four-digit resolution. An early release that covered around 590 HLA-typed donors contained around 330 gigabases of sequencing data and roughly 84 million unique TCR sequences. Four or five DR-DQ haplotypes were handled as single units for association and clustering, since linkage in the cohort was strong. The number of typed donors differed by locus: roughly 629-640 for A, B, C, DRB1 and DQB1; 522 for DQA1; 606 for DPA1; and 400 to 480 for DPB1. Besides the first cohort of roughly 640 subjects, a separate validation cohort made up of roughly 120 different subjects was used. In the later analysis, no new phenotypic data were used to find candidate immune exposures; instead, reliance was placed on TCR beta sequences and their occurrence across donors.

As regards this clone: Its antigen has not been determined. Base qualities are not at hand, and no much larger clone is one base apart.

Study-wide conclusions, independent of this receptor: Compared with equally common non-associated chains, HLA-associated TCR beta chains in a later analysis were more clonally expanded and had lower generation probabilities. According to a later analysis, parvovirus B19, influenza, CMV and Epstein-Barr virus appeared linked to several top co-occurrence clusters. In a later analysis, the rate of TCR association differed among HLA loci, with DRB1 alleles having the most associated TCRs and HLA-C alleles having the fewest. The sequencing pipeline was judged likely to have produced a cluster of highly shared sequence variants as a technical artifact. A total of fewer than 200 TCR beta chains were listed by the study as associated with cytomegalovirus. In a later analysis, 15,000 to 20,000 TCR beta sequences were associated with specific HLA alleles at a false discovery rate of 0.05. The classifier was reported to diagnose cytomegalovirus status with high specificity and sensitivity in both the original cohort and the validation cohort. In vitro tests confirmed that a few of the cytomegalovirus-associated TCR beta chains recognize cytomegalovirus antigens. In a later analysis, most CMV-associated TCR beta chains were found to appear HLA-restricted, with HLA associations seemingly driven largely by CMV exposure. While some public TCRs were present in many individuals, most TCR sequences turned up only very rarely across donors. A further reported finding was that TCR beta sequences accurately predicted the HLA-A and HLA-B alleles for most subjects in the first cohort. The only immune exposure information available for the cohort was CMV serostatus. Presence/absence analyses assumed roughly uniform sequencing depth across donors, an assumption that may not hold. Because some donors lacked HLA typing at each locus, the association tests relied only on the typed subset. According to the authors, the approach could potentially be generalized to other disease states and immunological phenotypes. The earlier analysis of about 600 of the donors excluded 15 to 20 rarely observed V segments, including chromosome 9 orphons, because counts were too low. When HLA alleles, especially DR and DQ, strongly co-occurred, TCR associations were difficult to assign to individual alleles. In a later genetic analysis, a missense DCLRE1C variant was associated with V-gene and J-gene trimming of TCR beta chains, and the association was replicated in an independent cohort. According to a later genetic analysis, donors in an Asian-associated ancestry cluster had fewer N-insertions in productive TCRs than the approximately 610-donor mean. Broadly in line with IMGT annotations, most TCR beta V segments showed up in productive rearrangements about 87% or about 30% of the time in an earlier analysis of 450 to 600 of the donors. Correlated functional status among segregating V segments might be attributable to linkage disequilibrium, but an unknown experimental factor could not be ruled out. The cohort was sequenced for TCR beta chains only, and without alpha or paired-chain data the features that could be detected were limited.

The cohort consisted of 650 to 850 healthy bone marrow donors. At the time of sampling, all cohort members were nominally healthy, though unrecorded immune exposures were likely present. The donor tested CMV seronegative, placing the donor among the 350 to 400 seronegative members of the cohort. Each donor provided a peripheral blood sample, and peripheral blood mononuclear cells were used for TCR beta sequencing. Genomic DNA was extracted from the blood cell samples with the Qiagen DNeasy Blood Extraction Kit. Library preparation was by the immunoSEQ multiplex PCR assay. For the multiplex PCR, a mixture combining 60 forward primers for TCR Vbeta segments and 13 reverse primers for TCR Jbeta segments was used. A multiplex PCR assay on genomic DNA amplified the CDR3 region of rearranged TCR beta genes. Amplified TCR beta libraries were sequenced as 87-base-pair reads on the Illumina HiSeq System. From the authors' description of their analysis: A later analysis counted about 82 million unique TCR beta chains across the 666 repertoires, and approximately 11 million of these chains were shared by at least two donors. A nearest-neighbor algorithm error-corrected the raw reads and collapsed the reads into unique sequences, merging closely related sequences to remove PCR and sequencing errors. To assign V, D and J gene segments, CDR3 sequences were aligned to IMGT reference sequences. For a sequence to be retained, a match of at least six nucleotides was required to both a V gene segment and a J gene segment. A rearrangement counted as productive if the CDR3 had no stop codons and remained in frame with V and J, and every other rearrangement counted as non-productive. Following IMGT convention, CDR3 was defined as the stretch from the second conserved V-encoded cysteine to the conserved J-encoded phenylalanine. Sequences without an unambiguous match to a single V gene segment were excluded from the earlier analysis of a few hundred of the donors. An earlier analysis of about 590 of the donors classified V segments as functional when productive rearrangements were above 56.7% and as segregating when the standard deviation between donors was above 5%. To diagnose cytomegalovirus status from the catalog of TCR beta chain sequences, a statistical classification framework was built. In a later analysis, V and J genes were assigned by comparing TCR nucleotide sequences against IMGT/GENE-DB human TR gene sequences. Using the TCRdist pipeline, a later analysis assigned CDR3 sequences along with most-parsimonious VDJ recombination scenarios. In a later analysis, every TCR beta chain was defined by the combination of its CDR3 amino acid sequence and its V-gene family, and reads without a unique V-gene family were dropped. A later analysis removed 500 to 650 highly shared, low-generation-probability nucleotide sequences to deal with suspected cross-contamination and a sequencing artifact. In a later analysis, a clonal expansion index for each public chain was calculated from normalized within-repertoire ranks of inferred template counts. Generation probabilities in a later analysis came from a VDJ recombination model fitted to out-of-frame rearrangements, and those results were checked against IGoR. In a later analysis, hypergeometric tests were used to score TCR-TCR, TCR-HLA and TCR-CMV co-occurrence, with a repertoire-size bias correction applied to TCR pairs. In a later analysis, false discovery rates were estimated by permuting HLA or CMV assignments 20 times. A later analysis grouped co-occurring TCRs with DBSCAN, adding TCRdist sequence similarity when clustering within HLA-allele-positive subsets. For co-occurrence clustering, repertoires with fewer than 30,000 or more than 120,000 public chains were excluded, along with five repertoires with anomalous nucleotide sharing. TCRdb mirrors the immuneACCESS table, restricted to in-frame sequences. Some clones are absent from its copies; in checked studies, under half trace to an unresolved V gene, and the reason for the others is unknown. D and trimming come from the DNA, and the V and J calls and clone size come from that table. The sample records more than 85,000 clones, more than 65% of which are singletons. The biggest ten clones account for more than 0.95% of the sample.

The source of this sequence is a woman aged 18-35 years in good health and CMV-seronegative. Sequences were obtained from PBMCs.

The sequenced DNA: TGTGCCAGCAGTTTATCAAAACACAGGGAAGGAGGTCAGCCCCAGCATTTT. This encodes CASSLSKHREGGQPQHF. Here the chain combines TRBV27 and TRBJ1-5; TRBD1 is a possible D gene, resting on 6 matching bases. V drops 0 bases and J drops 6 bases, leaving 18 bases in between. According to the germline V gene (reference sequence), CDR1 reads MNHEY and CDR2 reads SMNVEV. The CDR3 contains 17 residues, cysteine and phenylalanine counted. The read is trimmed to its CDR3 DNA, 51 bases read in frame from base 1.